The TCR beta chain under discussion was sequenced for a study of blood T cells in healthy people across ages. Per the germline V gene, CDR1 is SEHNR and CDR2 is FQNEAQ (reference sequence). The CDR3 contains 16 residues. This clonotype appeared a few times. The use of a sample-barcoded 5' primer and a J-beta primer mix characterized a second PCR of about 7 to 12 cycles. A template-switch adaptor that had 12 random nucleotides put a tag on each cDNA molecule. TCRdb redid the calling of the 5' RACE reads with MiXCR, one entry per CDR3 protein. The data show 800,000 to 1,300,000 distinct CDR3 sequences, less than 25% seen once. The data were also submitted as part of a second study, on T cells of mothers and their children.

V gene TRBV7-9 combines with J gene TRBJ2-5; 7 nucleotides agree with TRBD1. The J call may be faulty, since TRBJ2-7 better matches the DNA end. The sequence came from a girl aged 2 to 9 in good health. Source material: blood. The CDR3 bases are TGTGCCAGCAGCTCGACAGTTAGGACAGGAGAATACGAGCAGTACTTC. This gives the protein CASSSTVRTGEYEQYF.